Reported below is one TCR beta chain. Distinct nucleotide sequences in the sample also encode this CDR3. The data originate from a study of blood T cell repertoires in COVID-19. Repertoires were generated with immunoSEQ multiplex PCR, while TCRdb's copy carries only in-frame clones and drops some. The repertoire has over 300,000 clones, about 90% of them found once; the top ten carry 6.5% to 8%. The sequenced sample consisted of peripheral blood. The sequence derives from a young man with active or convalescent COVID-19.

Here the CDR3 reads CASSRQGRAEAFF. CDR3 DNA: TGTGCCAGCAGTCGACAGGGACGAGCTGAAGCTTTCTTT. The chain carries TRBV7-2 and TRBJ1-1, with 7 bases matching TRBD1. V was pared by 6 bases and J by 6 bases, with 7 bases of the junction left unmatched. This CDR3 has 13 amino acids. CDR1 is SGHTA and CDR2 is FQGNSA in the germline V gene.